This T cell receptor (beta chain) was sequenced during a study of T-cell memory formation after mild COVID-19. General observations from the study: Later expanders leaned CD4+, whereas clones that contracted between day 15 and 85 were balanced CD4/CD8. Memory sampled before infection contained some responding clones, suggesting cross-reactive memory joined. Chiefly within CM and EM were the contracting CD4+ clones; CD8+ ones were within EMRA.

This clonotype was recorded a few times. The antigen is not known. TCRdb called the 5' RACE reads again in MiXCR, with one record for every CDR3 protein. The sample shows about 430,000 distinct CDR3 sequences, roughly 24% of them seen only once. Trimming removed 4 bases at V and 2 bases at J, with 15 bases between. Germline V gives CDR1 LGHNA, CDR2 YNFKEQ. This CDR3 has 16 amino acids. The sequenced material came from PBMCs or a T cell subset sorted from them (not recorded which). This TCR derives from an adult woman who had mild COVID-19 (a few samples of this study predate the infection). Cell type and time point are not known. The chain recombines TRBV4-2 with TRBJ1-5; D perhaps matches TRBD1 (5 bases). The chain's CDR3 is CASSRGMGTGNQPQHF. The CDR3 DNA reads TGTGCCAGCAGCCGGGGCATGGGGACCGGCAATCAGCCCCAGCATTTT.